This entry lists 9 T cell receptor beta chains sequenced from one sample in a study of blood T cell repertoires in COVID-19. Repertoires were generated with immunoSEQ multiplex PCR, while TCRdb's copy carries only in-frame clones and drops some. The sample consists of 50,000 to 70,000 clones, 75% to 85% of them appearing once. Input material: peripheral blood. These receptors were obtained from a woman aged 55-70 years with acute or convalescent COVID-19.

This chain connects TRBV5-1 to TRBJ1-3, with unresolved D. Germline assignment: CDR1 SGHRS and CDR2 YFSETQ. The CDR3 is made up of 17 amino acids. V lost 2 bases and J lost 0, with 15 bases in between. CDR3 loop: CASSLRPDGSSGNTIYF. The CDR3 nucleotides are TGCGCCAGCAGCTTACGCCCCGACGGGAGCTCTGGAAACACCATATATTTT.

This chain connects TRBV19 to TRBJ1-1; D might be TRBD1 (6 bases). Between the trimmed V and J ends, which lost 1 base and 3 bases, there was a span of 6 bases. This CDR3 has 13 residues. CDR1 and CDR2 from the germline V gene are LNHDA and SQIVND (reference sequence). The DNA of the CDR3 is TGTGCCAGTAGTATAGCAGGGGACACTGAAGCTTTCTTT. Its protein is CASSIAGDTEAFF.

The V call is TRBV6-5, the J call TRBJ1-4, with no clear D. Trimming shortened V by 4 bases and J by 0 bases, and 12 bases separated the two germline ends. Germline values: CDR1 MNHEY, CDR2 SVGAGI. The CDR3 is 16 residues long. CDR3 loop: CASSLRSIATNEKLFF. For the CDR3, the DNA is TGTGCCAGCAGTTTACGCAGTATTGCAACTAATGAAAAACTGTTTTTT.

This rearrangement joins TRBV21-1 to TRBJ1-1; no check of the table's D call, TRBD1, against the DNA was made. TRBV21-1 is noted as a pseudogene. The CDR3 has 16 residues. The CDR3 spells CASSSPKQGVSTEAFF. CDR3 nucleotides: TGTGCCAGCAGCAGCCCGAAACAGGGGGTATCCACTGAAGCTTTCTTT.

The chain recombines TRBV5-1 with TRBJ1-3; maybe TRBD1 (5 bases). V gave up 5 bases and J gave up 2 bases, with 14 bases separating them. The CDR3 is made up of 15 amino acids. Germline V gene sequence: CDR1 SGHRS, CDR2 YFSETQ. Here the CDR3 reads CASRGGALAGNTIYF. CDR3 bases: TGCGCCAGCAGGGGAGGGGCCTTGGCTGGAAACACCATATATTTT. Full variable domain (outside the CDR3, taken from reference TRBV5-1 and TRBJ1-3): KAGVTQTPRYLIKTRGQQVTLSCSPISGHRSVSWYQQTPGQGLQFLFEYFSETQRNKGNFPGRFSGRQFSNSRSEMNVSTLELGDSALYLCASRGGALAGNTIYFGEGSWLTVV.

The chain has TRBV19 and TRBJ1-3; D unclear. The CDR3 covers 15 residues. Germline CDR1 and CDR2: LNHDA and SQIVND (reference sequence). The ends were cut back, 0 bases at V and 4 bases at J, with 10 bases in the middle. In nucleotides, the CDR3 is TGTGCCAGTAGTATAGACGACACAGAAGGAAACACCATATATTTT. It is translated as CASSIDDTEGNTIYF.

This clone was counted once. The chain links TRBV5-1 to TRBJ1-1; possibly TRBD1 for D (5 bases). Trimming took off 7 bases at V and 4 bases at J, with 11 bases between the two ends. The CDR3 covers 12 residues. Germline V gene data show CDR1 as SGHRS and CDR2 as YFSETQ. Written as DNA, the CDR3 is TGCGCCAGCGGGGGGGGAGGCACTGAAGCTTTCTTT. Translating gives CASGGGGTEAFF.

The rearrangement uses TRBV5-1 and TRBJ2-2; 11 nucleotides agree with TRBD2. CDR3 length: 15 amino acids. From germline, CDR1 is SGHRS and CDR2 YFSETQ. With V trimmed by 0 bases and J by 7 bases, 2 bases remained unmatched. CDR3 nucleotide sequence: TGCGCCAGCAGCTTGGCACTAGCGGGGGACGGGGAGCTGTTTTTT. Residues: CASSLALAGDGELFF. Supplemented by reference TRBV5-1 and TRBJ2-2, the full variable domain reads KAGVTQTPRYLIKTRGQQVTLSCSPISGHRSVSWYQQTPGQGLQFLFEYFSETQRNKGNFPGRFSGRQFSNSRSEMNVSTLELGDSALYLCASSLALAGDGELFFGEGSRLTVL.

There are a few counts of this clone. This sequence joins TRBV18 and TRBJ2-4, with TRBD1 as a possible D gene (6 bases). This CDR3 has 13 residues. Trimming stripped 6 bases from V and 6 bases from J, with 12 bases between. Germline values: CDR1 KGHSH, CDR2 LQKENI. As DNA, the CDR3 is TGTGCCAGCTCCCCTCAGGGGCGAAACATTCAGTACTTC. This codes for CASSPQGRNIQYF. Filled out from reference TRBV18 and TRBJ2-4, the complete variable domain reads NAGVMQNPRHLVRRRGQEARLRCSPMKGHSHVYWYRQLPEEGLKFMVYLQKENIIDESGMPKERFSAEFPKEGPSILRIQQVVRGDSAAYFCASSPQGRNIQYFGAGTRLSVL.